The 8 T cell receptor beta chains reported below all come from one sample, sequenced in a study of beta chain features in type 1 diabetes. All of the isolated RNA was reverse transcribed, so expressed TCRB transcripts were sequenced. Libraries were prepared by immunoSEQ multiplex PCR; TCRdb keeps only in-frame clonotypes and omits some of them. The table includes 860,000 or so clones, about a sixth detected once. The sample consisted of naive CD4+ T cells from blood. The receptors were sampled from a woman aged 18 to 35 in good health.

This clone was seen only a few times. The chain is built from TRBV18 and TRBJ2-1; D remains ambiguous. The CDR3 is 17 amino acids. Trimming took off 2 bases at V and 6 bases at J, with 20 bases between the two ends. CDR1 is KGHSH, CDR2 LQKENI, per germline. CDR3 nucleotide sequence: TGTGCCAGCTCACCAATAATGGTGACTTTGGGCCCCAATGAGCAGTTCTTC. This encodes CASSPIMVTLGPNEQFF. The whole variable domain, remainder taken from reference TRBV18 and TRBJ2-1, is NAGVMQNPRHLVRRRGQEARLRCSPMKGHSHVYWYRQLPEEGLKFMVYLQKENIIDESGMPKERFSAEFPKEGPSILRIQQVVRGDSAAYFCASSPIMVTLGPNEQFFGPGTRLTVL.

The sample holds a few counts of this clone. The J gene is TRBJ2-1, the V gene TRBV7-9, with D perhaps TRBD2 (5 bases). Germline V CDR1 and CDR2: SEHNR, FQNEAQ (reference sequence). V was pared by 5 bases and J by 6 bases, with 14 bases between. This CDR3 is built from 14 residues. As DNA, the CDR3 is TGTGCCAGCAGCCACAGCGGCGGCGTCAATGAGCAGTTCTTC. Its protein product is CASSHSGGVNEQFF. Combining the CDR3 with reference TRBV7-9 and TRBJ2-1 gives the whole variable domain DTGVSQNPRHKITKRGQNVTFRCDPISEHNRLYWYRQTLGQGPEFLTYFQNEAQLEKSRLLSDRFSAERPKGSFSTLEIQRTEQGDSAMYLCASSHSGGVNEQFFGPGTRLTVL.

There are a few counts of this clone. The chain carries TRBV10-2 and TRBJ2-7; 12 positions match TRBD2. This CDR3 region has 14 residues. V shed 5 bases, J shed 2 bases, and the junction held 1 base outside the gene matches. Germline V gives CDR1 WSHSY, CDR2 SAAADI. CDR3 amino acids: CASSRTSGAYEQYF. The DNA for the CDR3 is TGCGCCAGCAGTAGGACTAGCGGGGCCTACGAGCAGTACTTC.

This clone was seen more than once but under ten times. The rearrangement joins TRBV27 to TRBJ1-1, with D perhaps TRBD1 (5 bases). The CDR3 loop spans 13 amino acids. Per germline, CDR1 MNHEY and CDR2 SMNVEV (reference sequence). V gave up 4 bases and J gave up 2 bases, with 8 bases separating them. This CDR3 is CASSSGVNTEAFF. CDR3 bases: TGTGCCAGCAGTTCGGGGGTTAACACTGAAGCTTTCTTT.

The J gene is TRBJ2-5, the V gene TRBV5-1, with D possibly TRBD1 on 5 matching bases. The J call may not be correct, given that the DNA end is closer to TRBJ2-7. This CDR3 spans 14 amino acids. CDR1 SGHRS and CDR2 YFSETQ come from the germline V gene. The CDR3 sequence is CASSLGQMSDEQYF. The CDR3 DNA is TGCGCCAGCAGCTTGGGACAGATGTCGGACGAGCAGTACTTC.

This clone was observed a handful of times. The chain carries TRBV28 and TRBJ2-2; D is unclear. There are 12 residues in the CDR3. Germline V gene data show CDR1 as MDHEN and CDR2 as SYDVKM. Trimming cost V 2 bases and J 6 bases, with 4 bases left between them. CDR3: CASSLVPGELFF. CDR3 in DNA: TGTGCCAGCAGTTTAGTCCCCGGGGAGCTGTTTTTT.

This rearrangement joins TRBV28 to TRBJ1-5, with D unresolved. With 7 bases removed from V and 1 base from J, the gap between germline ends came to 14 bases. The CDR3 spans 15 residues. The germline CDR1 and CDR2 sequences are MDHEN and SYDVKM. DNA of the CDR3: TGTGCCAGCAAGGTCGGGGTTTTAAGCAATCAGCCCCAGCATTTT. This encodes CASKVGVLSNQPQHF.

This sequence joins TRBV7-9 and TRBJ2-7; 10 bases line up with TRBD2. The V gene end was trimmed by 8 bases and the J gene end by 5 bases; junction bases not matched to a gene: 9. This CDR3 is 14 amino acids long. CDR1 and CDR2 from the germline V gene are SEHNR and FQNEAQ (reference sequence). DNA for the CDR3: TGTGCCAGCGCAAGGGCTAGCGGGAGCAACGAGCAGTACTTC. Its translation: CASARASGSNEQYF.